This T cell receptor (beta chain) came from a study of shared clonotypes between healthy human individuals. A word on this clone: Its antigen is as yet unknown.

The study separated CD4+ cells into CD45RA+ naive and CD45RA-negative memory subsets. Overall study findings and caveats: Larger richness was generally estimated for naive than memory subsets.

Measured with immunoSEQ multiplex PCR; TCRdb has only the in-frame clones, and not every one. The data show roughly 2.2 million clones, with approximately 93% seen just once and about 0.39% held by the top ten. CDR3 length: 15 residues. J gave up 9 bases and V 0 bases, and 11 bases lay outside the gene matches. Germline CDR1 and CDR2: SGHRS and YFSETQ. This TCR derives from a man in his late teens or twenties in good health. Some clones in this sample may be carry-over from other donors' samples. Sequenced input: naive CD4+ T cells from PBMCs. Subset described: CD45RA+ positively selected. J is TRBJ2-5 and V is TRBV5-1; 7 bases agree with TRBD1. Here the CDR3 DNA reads TGCGCCAGCAGCTTGGAAGGCAGGGGGAGCGAGGCCCAGTACTTC. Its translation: CASSLEGRGSEAQYF.